The 2 T cell receptor beta chains below were found in one sample sequenced in a study of cytomegalovirus exposure and HLA in healthy donors. TCRdb keeps only in-frame clones here, not all; method: immunoSEQ multiplex PCR. The profile shows some 190,000 clones, roughly nine tenths of them singletons. Source material: PBMCs. The receptor set was obtained from a man younger than 45 in good health and CMV-seropositive.

The chain recombines TRBV7-9 with TRBJ1-2; 10 bases are shared with TRBD1. The CDR3 is 15 residues long. J lost 3 bases, V lost 2 bases, and 3 bases had no gene match. In germline, CDR1 is SEHNR, CDR2 FQNEAQ (reference sequence). The DNA of the CDR3 is TGTGCCAGCAGCTTACGGGACAGGGGTGACTATGGCTACACCTTC. Its translation is CASSLRDRGDYGYTF.

V gene TRBV6-6 combines with J gene TRBJ1-1; 8 bases map to TRBD1. There are 11 residues in the CDR3. Germline CDR1 and CDR2: MNHNY and SVGAGI (reference sequence). Trimming at V came to 7 bases and at J to 10 bases, leaving 5 bases not matched to a gene. In DNA form, the CDR3 reads TGTGCCAGCACCAACGGACAGGGAGCTTTCTTT. Amino acids: CASTNGQGAFF.